The source of this T cell receptor (beta chain) is a study of T-cell memory formation after mild COVID-19. Whole-study context: The two donors had largely donor-specific TCR clusters.

Study-level points and caveats: Largely, contracting CD4+ clones fell within CM and EM, and contracting CD8+ clones within EMRA.

Comments on this clonotype: Its antigen is not known.

This CDR3 has 14 residues. Per germline, CDR1 KGHDR and CDR2 SFDVKD. V was pared by 3 bases and J by 6 bases, with 3 bases of the junction left unmatched. MiXCR, run by TCRdb on the 5' RACE reads, gives a single entry per CDR3 protein. Here the sample spans approximately 570,000 distinct CDR3 sequences, more than 15% being singletons. V gene TRBV24-1 combines with J gene TRBJ2-4; 8 bases are shared with TRBD1. The sequenced material came from PBMCs or a T cell subset sorted from them (not recorded which). This receptor was obtained from an adult woman who had mild COVID-19 (a few samples of this study predate the infection). Cell type and time point are not known. DNA of the CDR3: TGTGCCACCAGTGATCCCACAGGGGGAAACATTCAGTACTTC. As protein: CATSDPTGGNIQYF.